Listed below are T cell receptor beta chains from one sample, sequenced in a study of T cells expressing NK-cell markers. TCRdb re-analyzed the 5' RACE reads; it lists each CDR3 protein once, without DNA. The sample holds 450,000 to 600,000 distinct CDR3 sequences. Sequencing was performed on blood T cells: a sorted CD56 or NKG2C T cell subset, CD4+ or CD8+ T cells, or bulk PBMC T cells (not recorded which). These receptors were obtained from a young man in good health. The CDR3 runs from the conserved cysteine through the conserved F or W.

V: TRBV29-1; J: TRBJ2-3; CDR3: CSVASSGRGDTQYF
V: TRBV29-1; J: TRBJ2-1; CDR3: CSVRSTREQFF
V: TRBV7-6; J: TRBJ2-3; CDR3: CASSLSASGRTDTQYF
V: TRBV6-2/TRBV6-3; J: TRBJ2-5; CDR3: CASSRAVKTQYF
V: TRBV28; J: TRBJ2-7; CDR3: CASNPWGQGGREQYF
V: TRBV20-1; J: TRBJ2-3; CDR3: CSATRGGGMTDTQYF
V: TRBV4-1; J: TRBJ1-1; CDR3: CASSPITANTEAFF
V: TRBV12-3/TRBV12-4; J: TRBJ2-4; CDR3: CASSRQVEVHKNIQYF
V: TRBV5-1; J: TRBJ2-1; CDR3: CASRGTVYNEQFF
V: TRBV29-1; J: TRBJ2-1; CDR3: CSVEGGTLPYNEQFF
V: TRBV4-3; J: TRBJ2-1; CDR3: CASSPRYSGTTDEQFF
V: TRBV27; J: TRBJ1-5; CDR3: CASSDDRAGQPQHF
V: TRBV7-9; J: TRBJ2-4; CDR3: CASSRTSGSDIQYF